The 28 T cell receptor beta chains given below trace back to one sample, sequenced in a study of blood T cells in healthy people across ages (dated by TCRdb to 2015 to 2017). Receptor libraries were prepared by 5' RACE. For sequencing, an Illumina HiSeq 2500 was employed. The second PCR ran for roughly 7 to 12 cycles and used a J-beta primer mix along with a sample-barcoded 5' primer. Clones were called with MiXCR by TCRdb after fastp trimmed the public reads at Q25, and only in-frame beta chains were retained. Identical CDR3 proteins give one entry, which carries the most common genes and DNA. Here the sample has 800,000 to 900,000 distinct CDR3 sequences; less than 80% occur a single time. The ten most abundant clones make up about a quarter of the sample. Sequencing used blood. The receptors originated from a man in his thirties or forties in good health.

Regarding this clonotype: The conserved closing phenylalanine or tryptophan is absent in this CDR3, likely reflecting a read error. This rearrangement joins TRBV4-2 to TRBJ2-5; TRBD2 agrees at 10 bases. Trimming cost V 0 bases and J 4 bases; bases outside gene matches: 2. CDR1 LGHNA and CDR2 YNFKEQ come from the germline V gene. The CDR3 loop spans 15 amino acids. CDR3 residues: CASSQELAGLETQYY. CDR3 nucleotides: TGTGCCAGCAGCCAAGAACTAGCGGGGTTAGAGACCCAGTACTAC.

The chain is built from TRBV10-3 and TRBJ1-2, with 11 bases identical to TRBD1. V shed 1 base and J 7 bases; nucleotides not matched to a gene: 8. This CDR3 is 16 amino acids long. Germline V gene data show CDR1 as ENHRY and CDR2 as SYGVKD. As DNA, the CDR3 is TGTGCCATCAGTGAGTACCCGGGACAGGGGGTACGTGGCTACACCTTC. Translated: CAISEYPGQGVRGYTF.

This clonotype has ten or more counts. The J gene is TRBJ2-5, the V gene TRBV7-2; the D is unclear. The ends were cut back, 0 bases at V and 3 bases at J, with 5 bases in the middle. The CDR3 is 13 amino acids. Germline loops: CDR1 SGHTA, CDR2 FQGNSA. The CDR3 protein is CASSLAREETQYF. For the CDR3, the DNA is TGTGCCAGCAGCTTAGCTAGGGAAGAGACCCAGTACTTC. Full variable domain (outside the CDR3, taken from reference TRBV7-2 and TRBJ2-5): GAGVSQSPSNKVTEKGKDVELRCDPISGHTALYWYRQSLGQGLEFLIYFQGNSAPDKSGLPSDRFSAERTGGSVSTLTIQRTQQEDSAVYLCASSLAREETQYFGPGTRLLVL.

In its sample, this clonotype was seen a few times. The chain recombines TRBV5-4 with TRBJ2-3, with a tentative D call TRBD1 (5 bases). Germline values: CDR1 SGHNT, CDR2 YYREEE (reference sequence). With 5 bases removed from V and 4 bases from J, the gap between germline ends came to 8 bases. This CDR3 is 12 amino acids long. As DNA, the CDR3 is TGTGCCAGCAGGCAGGGTGCAGATACGCAGTATTTT. Protein product: CASRQGADTQYF.

Notes on this clonotype: Sequence at one end of the junction differs from germline and may be a read error. The rearrangement links TRBV28 to TRBJ1-2; TRBD1 matches 7 bases. Germline CDR1 is MDHEN and CDR2 is SYDVKM. This CDR3 has 16 amino acids. The CDR3 loop reads CAGSSRRGRGFYGYTF. The CDR3 coding sequence is TGTGCCGGCAGTTCAAGACGGGGCAGGGGGTTCTATGGCTACACCTTC.

V and J are TRBV7-9 and TRBJ1-4, with TRBD1 identical over 9 bases. The CDR3 runs 15 residues. The junction had 8 bases not matched to a gene; V was cut back by 6 bases and J by 6 bases. Germline V CDR1 and CDR2: SEHNR, FQNEAQ (reference sequence). CDR3: CASSQGQGQDEKLFF. For the CDR3, the DNA is TGTGCCAGCAGTCAAGGACAGGGGCAGGATGAAAAACTGTTTTTT.

The V call is TRBV20-1, the J call TRBJ1-4, with D possibly TRBD1 on 5 matching bases. The germline V and J ends were trimmed by 1 base and 5 bases, with 14 bases remaining between them. There are 15 residues in the CDR3. Germline CDR1 and CDR2: DFQATT and SNEGSKA (reference sequence). The CDR3: CSARVVGLPNEKLFF. In nucleotides, the CDR3 is TGCAGTGCTAGAGTGGTGGGGCTGCCGAATGAAAAACTGTTTTTT.

The table lists this clonotype with a few counts. The V and J genes are TRBV5-1 and TRBJ1-4, with a possible D match to TRBD1 (5 bases). Germline V gives CDR1 SGHRS, CDR2 YFSETQ. The CDR3 extends over 16 amino acids. Trimming left V 0 bases short and J 2 bases short, with 11 bases between. The CDR3 reads CASSLGQSSTNEKLFF. CDR3 bases: TGCGCCAGCAGCTTGGGACAGTCGTCGACTAATGAAAAACTGTTTTTT.

V gene TRBV20-1 combines with J gene TRBJ2-3, with D maybe TRBD2 (6 bases). CDR1 and CDR2 (germline): DFQATT, SNEGSKA (reference sequence). The CDR3 is 17 residues long. The V gene lost 3 bases and the J gene lost 5 bases, with 24 bases spanning the gap. The CDR3 is CSASHLRDSGELDTQYF. In DNA form, the CDR3 reads TGCAGTGCTAGCCACCTCCGGGACTCCGGGGAGTTAGATACGCAGTATTTT.

A remark on this clonotype: Germline and junction disagree at one end, which may indicate a read error. The chain carries TRBV12-3 or TRBV12-4 and TRBJ2-1; TRBD2 matches 8 bases. There are 16 residues in the CDR3. The CDR3 bases are TGTGCCAGCAGTTATTTCGGGACTAGGATCTACAATGAGCAGTTCTTT. This codes for CASSYFGTRIYNEQFF.

V is TRBV6-6 and J is TRBJ2-3; 9 positions agree with TRBD2. With V trimmed by 8 bases and J by 0 bases, 6 bases remained unmatched. CDR3 length equals 15 residues. Germline V gene lookup returns CDR1 MNHNY and CDR2 SVGAGI (reference sequence). The CDR3 loop is CASWSSGESTDTQYF. The CDR3 coding sequence is TGTGCCAGCTGGTCTAGCGGGGAAAGCACAGATACGCAGTATTTT.

This chain joins TRBV15 and TRBJ1-1; maybe TRBD1 (5 bases). The germline V gene has CDR1 LNHNV and CDR2 YYDKDF (reference sequence). The CDR3 covers 14 residues. V was trimmed by 6 bases and J by 1 base, leaving 12 bases between them. DNA of the CDR3: TGTGCCACCAGGCCGGACATTGCGAACACTGAAGCTTTCTTT. It is translated as CATRPDIANTEAFF. The full variable domain, in which reference TRBV15 and TRBJ1-1 provide the parts outside the CDR3, is DAMVIQNPRYQVTQFGKPVTLSCSQTLNHNVMYWYQQKSSQAPKLLFHYYDKDFNNEADTPDNFQSRRPNTSFCFLDIRSPGLGDTAMYLCATRPDIANTEAFFGQGTRLTVV.

This clonotype appeared once. The rearrangement joins TRBV5-1 to TRBJ2-7; D gene uncertain. V lost 0 bases and J 6 bases, leaving 7 bases between the germline ends. Per the germline V gene, CDR1 is SGHRS and CDR2 is YFSETQ. The CDR3 consists of 12 residues. The CDR3: CASSLAGPEQYF. Here the CDR3 DNA reads TGCGCCAGCAGCTTGGCCGGACCCGAGCAGTACTTC.

The chain uses TRBV6-1 and TRBJ2-7; D perhaps matches TRBD1 (5 bases). Per the germline V gene, CDR1 is MNHNS and CDR2 is SASEGT. The CDR3 is 15 residues long. V was clipped by 1 base and J by 1 base, with 11 bases between them. CDR3: CASSEGAGLSYEQYF. CDR3 DNA sequence: TGTGCCAGCAGTGAAGGGGCAGGGCTGTCCTACGAGCAGTACTTC.

The chain has TRBV6-1 and TRBJ2-5; 7 nucleotides line up with TRBD1. V shed 9 bases, J shed 11 bases, and the junction held 24 bases outside the gene matches. The length of the CDR3 is 16 residues. Germline V gene lookup returns CDR1 MNHNS and CDR2 SASEGT. In nucleotides, the CDR3 is TGTGCCAGTGCAACTCGAGGGGGCCCACTTGGAAATGAGCAGTACTTC. Its translation is CASATRGGPLGNEQYF.

This clonotype was picked up many times. A much larger clone sits a single nucleotide away, making a read error possible. CDR3 sequence: CASSQGWTEYNEQYF. The CDR3 nucleotides read TGCGCCAGCAGCCAAGGGTGGACGGAGTACAATGAGCAGTACTTC. The chain joins TRBV4-3 to TRBJ2-1; D is unresolved. Matching the DNA end better, TRBJ2-7 makes the J call doubtful. This CDR3 has 15 residues. Germline-derived CDR1 and CDR2 are LGHNA and YSLEER.

This clonotype was detected only a few times. The chain combines TRBV20-1 with TRBJ1-2, with D possibly TRBD1 on 5 matching bases. This CDR3 has 14 amino acids. Between the trimmed V and J ends, which lost 3 bases and 8 bases, there was a span of 19 bases. Germline loops: CDR1 DFQATT, CDR2 SNEGSKA (reference sequence). The chain's CDR3 is CSARVSGDGGGYTF. DNA for the CDR3: TGCAGTGCTAGGGTTAGTGGGGACGGGGGAGGCTACACCTTC.

This clonotype was counted only a few times. Compared with germline, one end of the junction differs, possibly owing to a read error. The V gene is TRBV7-3, the J gene TRBJ2-5; TRBD2 agrees at 11 bases. Germline CDR1 and CDR2: SGHTA and FQGTGA. The CDR3 is 16 residues long. DNA of the CDR3: TGTGCTAGCAGCCCTAGCGGGGGGAGGTACCAAGAGACCCAGTACTTC. It specifies CASSPSGGRYQETQYF.

The chain carries TRBV7-9 and TRBJ2-7, with 8 bases aligning to TRBD1. TRBJ2-5 matches the DNA end more closely, so the J call is doubtful. CDR3 length: 14 amino acids. Germline V gene lookup returns CDR1 SEHNR and CDR2 FQNEAQ (reference sequence). This CDR3 reads CASSSWTGWETQYF. The CDR3, as DNA: TGTGCCAGCAGCTCCTGGACAGGGTGGGAGACCCAGTACTTC.

The chain joins TRBV12-3 or TRBV12-4 to TRBJ2-1, with D perhaps matching TRBD2 (7 bases). The CDR3 covers 13 residues. Trimming removed 2 bases from V and 10 bases from J, with 12 bases in between. DNA of the CDR3: TGTGCCAGCAGTTTATATGGGGGGGCAGAGCAGTTCTTC. Translating it yields CASSLYGGAEQFF.

This clonotype was recorded a few times. The chain couples TRBV10-3 to TRBJ1-1; no reliable D call. Trimming took 3 bases from V and 0 from J, leaving 8 bases between them. CDR3 length equals 14 residues. Germline CDR1 reads ENHRY; CDR2 reads SYGVKD. The CDR3 DNA is TGTGCCATCAGTGATACAGTGTTGAACACTGAAGCTTTCTTT. As protein: CAISDTVLNTEAFF.

The rearrangement joins TRBV2 to TRBJ1-1, with 10 bases that match TRBD1. CDR1 is SNHLY and CDR2 is FYNNEI in the germline V gene. The CDR3 loop spans 14 amino acids. V lost 6 bases to trimming and J lost 4 bases; unmatched junction nucleotides: 5. The CDR3 DNA reads TGTGCCAGCAGCGAGGACAGGGGGGGCACTGAAGCTTTCTTT. The encoded protein is CASSEDRGGTEAFF.

This sequence joins TRBV21-1 and TRBJ1-6. TRBV21-1 has pseudogene status. The CDR3 contains 13 residues. As DNA, the CDR3 is TGTGCCAGCAGCCTCCAGAAGAATTCACCCCTCCACTTT. Residues: CASSLQKNSPLHF.

This clonotype was seen a few times. CDR3 region: CATSRENIQYF. DNA for the CDR3: TGTGCCACCAGCAGAGAAAACATTCAGTACTTC. This chain connects TRBV15 to TRBJ2-4; D not certain. Germline lookup yields CDR1 LNHNV and CDR2 YYDKDF (reference sequence). This CDR3 spans 11 amino acids. Trimming stripped 0 bases from V and 6 bases from J, with 0 bases between.

The chain has TRBV25-1 and TRBJ2-4, with 8 bases fitting TRBD2. The J call may be incorrect, as the DNA end agrees better with TRBJ2-7. The length of the CDR3 is 14 residues. Germline lookup yields CDR1 MGHDK and CDR2 SYGVNS. CDR3 DNA: TGTGCCAACAAATTAGCGGGGAGCACCTACGAGCAGTACTTC. Protein product: CANKLAGSTYEQYF.

The rearrangement links TRBV12-3 or TRBV12-4 to TRBJ2-5; TRBD1 matches 8 bases. The J call may not be correct, given that the DNA end is closer to TRBJ2-1. CDR3 length: 16 amino acids. The CDR3 spells CATHYDQGAVWETQFF. For the CDR3, the DNA is TGTGCCACCCACTACGACCAGGGGGCAGTTTGGGAGACCCAGTTCTTC.

J is TRBJ2-7 and V is TRBV27; D is uncertain. The J call could be wrong; TRBJ2-5 is a better fit for the DNA end. The germline gives CDR1 MNHEY, CDR2 SMNVEV (reference sequence). The CDR3 has 17 amino acids. This chain's CDR3 is CASSSKPPGTRWETQYF. The DNA of the CDR3 is TGTGCCAGCAGTTCTAAACCTCCAGGAACGAGGTGGGAGACCCAGTACTTC.

This clonotype was recorded a few times. The chain carries TRBV7-2 and TRBJ1-2; 8 bases are shared with TRBD1. CDR3 length: 16 amino acids. Per the germline V gene, CDR1 is SGHTA and CDR2 is FQGNSA. With 5 bases clipped from V and 6 bases from J, the junction kept 14 bases outside the gene matches. The CDR3 is CASSPPGQVIANGYTF. CDR3 nucleotide sequence: TGTGCCAGCAGCCCACCGGGACAGGTGATTGCTAATGGCTACACCTTC. Combining the CDR3 with reference TRBV7-2 and TRBJ1-2 gives the whole variable domain GAGVSQSPSNKVTEKGKDVELRCDPISGHTALYWYRQSLGQGLEFLIYFQGNSAPDKSGLPSDRFSAERTGGSVSTLTIQRTQQEDSAVYLCASSPPGQVIANGYTFGSGTRLTVV.